This T cell receptor beta chain was observed in a study of blood T cells in healthy people across ages. The CDR3 has 13 residues. Trimming stripped 3 bases from V and 5 bases from J, with 10 bases between. Germline V lookup: CDR1 MNHEY, CDR2 SVGEGT. Study-wide findings and caveats: From one million sequenced T cells, diversity estimates were lower bounds.

Worth noting for this clonotype: Its target is not known.

Primed by a sample-barcoded 5' primer and a J-beta primer mix, a second PCR proceeded for about 6 to 12 cycles. TCRdb re-called the 5' RACE reads through MiXCR, storing one row per CDR3 protein. The data contain 550,000 to 700,000 distinct CDR3 sequences, about 25% of them singletons. V usage is TRBV6-2 or TRBV6-3 and J usage is TRBJ1-1; D is possibly TRBD1 (6 bases). Sequencing input: blood. This clonotype was obtained from a woman between 65 and 79 years old in good health. The CDR3: CASSYRGGTEAFF. The CDR3 DNA reads TGTGCCAGCAGTTATAGGGGGGGAACTGAAGCTTTCTTT.